This TCR beta chain was sequenced in a study of alternative splicing in chronic myeloid leukemia remission (dated by TCRdb to about 2020). Study-wide context: Remission specimens from the trials were collected at major or complete molecular response, at 12 or 24 months of TKI therapy. RNA sequencing was used to profile peripheral blood obtained from chronic-phase CML patients at diagnosis and at remission, and the resulting profiles were compared with those of healthy donors. Eight or nine diagnostic specimens, together with matched remission specimens, were obtained from the RESIST (imatinib), ENESTxtnd (nilotinib) and PINNACLE (nilotinib plus pegylated interferon) trials. The median age was about 55 years at diagnosis, 56 to 70 at remission and roughly 37 for the healthy controls. For the trials, the diagnostic specimens consisted of total leukocytes from peripheral blood that had been collected in EDTA. Nine CML samples, seven diagnostic and two matched remission, came from the French Persistem study. Female/male counts were 11/5 for diagnosis samples, 8/3 for remission samples and 2/4 for controls. Trizol was used to extract total RNA from peripheral blood mononuclear cells of the diagnosis, remission and control samples. The study at large found these results: At remission, blood cell composition had been reconfigured so that it resembled normal controls enriched in lymphoid cells. Blood cell composition varied strongly between timepoints, moving from enrichment of myeloid progenitors at diagnosis to enrichment of mature lymphoid cells at remission.

As regards this clonotype: This clone's antigen is unknown.

Library preparation employed bulk RNA-seq. The TruSeq Stranded RNA sample prep kit was used to generate libraries of poly-A-enriched mRNA from an input of 0.85 to 1 ug total RNA. Paired-end sequencing was carried out on a HiSeq 2500, and each sample was sequenced in triplicate. Each mate in the RNA-seq data had a read length of 125 nucleotides. In the source study's methods: After trimming, reads were aligned to hg38 using STAR v2.7, and quality control was handled by FASTQC, RSeQC and multiqc. Salmon 0.14.1 was used to quantify gene expression levels as transcripts per million (TPM). Principal component analysis suggested that transcriptomic profiles were not driven by trial, library batch, sequencing batch, treatment regimen or sex. Following reprocessing of the reads by TCRdb, the data hold one row per CDR3 protein sequence and no DNA is available. The V and J calls come from TCRdb's annotation, not from the publication. In all, the sample holds about 130 distinct CDR3 sequences, and 95% to 96% of those were seen once. The ten most abundant clones make up around 19% of the sample.

The label giving this sample's time point can be read as: major or complete molecular response after front-line TKI therapy. Roughly 16 CML patients made up the patient cohort, and matched post-remission samples were retrieved for a subset of those patients. The CDR3 has 17 amino acids, counting the end cysteine and phenylalanine. No DNA is listed. According to the germline V gene (reference sequence), CDR1 reads SEHNR and CDR2 reads FQNEAQ. The input for sequencing was PBMCs or total blood leukocytes (not recorded which), taken during remission. The receptor was derived from an adult with chronic myeloid leukemia. The V and J genes are TRBV7-9 and TRBJ2-3; TCRdb proposes TRBD2, but this gene call is untestable without DNA. The CDR3 region: CASRTLTSGGTTDTQYF.